The rows below give T cell receptor beta chains drawn from one sample of a study of blood T cells in healthy people across ages. TCRdb re-derived calls from the 5' RACE reads in MiXCR, one entry per CDR3 protein. This repertoire shows about 1 million distinct CDR3 sequences, under 55% found once; its top ten account for approximately 17%. Sequences were obtained from blood. The receptors derive from a woman aged 60-75 years in good health. The CDR3 runs from the conserved cysteine through the conserved F or W. Each record gives: V gene, clone size, D gene, J gene, CDR3 DNA, CDR3 protein. The D gene is left open where the match is weak. Size values are once, few and many counts, or a class for expanded clones, and some rows have none.

TRBV28	-	-	TRBJ1-1	TGTGCCAGCTACGGGGGTTTCCAAGCTTTCTTT	CASYGGFQAFF
TRBV6-2/TRBV6-3	few	-	TRBJ2-3	TGTGCCAGCACCCGGGCCCCAGACCTTACGCAGTATTTT	CASTRAPDLTQYF
TRBV29-1	-	-	TRBJ2-1	TGCAGCGTGGGGGACACCCTCAATGAGCAGTTCTTC	CSVGDTLNEQFF
TRBV2	-	TRBD1	TRBJ1-2	TGTGCCAGCAGTGTAGGGGACAGTCGGTATGGCTACACCTTC	CASSVGDSRYGYTF
TRBV4-2	-	-	TRBJ2-3	TGTGCCAGCAGCCAAGAGCTAGTGGGCACAGATACGCAGTATTTT	CASSQELVGTDTQYF
TRBV27	few	TRBD2	TRBJ2-5	TGTGCCAGCAGTTCGCCTAGCGGGAGGCCGGAAGAGACCCAGTACTTC	CASSSPSGRPEETQYF
TRBV6-1	-	TRBD2	TRBJ2-5	TGTGCCAGCAGTGAATGGACTAGCGGGAGTTTGCGAGAGACCCAGTACTTC	CASSEWTSGSLRETQYF
TRBV20-1	-	TRBD2	TRBJ2-1	TGCAGTGCTAGAGATAGATTTTCGGGGACTAGCTCCTACAATGAGCAGTTCTTC	CSARDRFSGTSSYNEQFF
TRBV3-1	few	TRBD2	TRBJ2-7	TGTGCCAGCAGCCAAGATGTAGCGGGAGGGCCCTACGAGCAGTACTTC	CASSQDVAGGPYEQYF
TRBV24-1	many	-	TRBJ2-4	TGTGCCACCAGTGATTGGTTGGGAGAGGTTCAGTACTTC	CATSDWLGEVQYF
TRBV20-1	once	-	TRBJ1-2	TGCAGTGCTAGAGATCTGGCCAGAGTAAAAGATGGCTACACCTTC	CSARDLARVKDGYTF
TRBV27	-	TRBD2	TRBJ2-7	TGTGCCAACAGCCCATCTAGCGGGCCTTACTCCTACGAGCAGTACTTC	CANSPSSGPYSYEQYF
TRBV28	-	-	TRBJ2-7	TGTGCCAGCAGTTTAGTACCCTTCCATTACGAGCAGTACTTC	CASSLVPFHYEQYF
TRBV5-1	-	-	TRBJ2-5	TGCGCCAGCACCGTCCTCGGGGAGGTGGAAGAGACCCAGTACTTC	CASTVLGEVEETQYF
TRBV12-3/TRBV12-4	few	TRBD2	TRBJ2-3	TGTGCCAGCAGTCCCCGGACTAGCGGGAGGGTGACAGATACGCAGTATTTT	CASSPRTSGRVTDTQYF
TRBV9	-	-	TRBJ2-3	TGTGCCAGCTCAGGGGGGTTGGGAGATACGCAGTATTTT	CASSGGLGDTQYF
TRBV20-1	once	TRBD2	TRBJ2-5	TGCAGTGCCAAGGGACTAGCGGGAGGAGGGTACTTC	CSAKGLAGGGYF
TRBV7-9	few	-	TRBJ1-4	TGTGCCAGCAGCACAAACCCCAGAGCAACTAATGAAAAACTGTTTTTT	CASSTNPRATNEKLFF
TRBV27	-	TRBD1	TRBJ2-7	TGTGCCAGCACCGAGACAGGGGGCCTTTACGAGCAGTACTTC	CASTETGGLYEQYF
TRBV28	-	-	TRBJ1-1	TGTGCCAGCAGTTTAGGCGACGATGGGAACACTGAAGCTTTCTTT	CASSLGDDGNTEAFF
TRBV25-1	many	-	TRBJ2-3	TGTGCCAGCCGCGTGAATCTAAACACGCAGTATTTT	CASRVNLNTQYF
TRBV10-3	-	TRBD1	TRBJ2-7	TGTGCCATCAGTGATGGGACAGCATACGAGCAGTACTTC	CAISDGTAYEQYF
TRBV27	-	-	TRBJ2-7	TGTGCCAGCACCAACCTCGGGACATCCTACAATGAGCAGTACTTC	CASTNLGTSYNEQYF
TRBV4-2	-	-	TRBJ2-1	TGTGCCAGCAGCCGCCCAGGAGCGGAGGGCGGCAATGAGCAGTTCTTC	CASSRPGAEGGNEQFF
TRBV24-1	-	TRBD1	TRBJ2-3	TGTGCCACCAGTGACCCCAGGACAGGGATGGCAGATACGCAGTATTTT	CATSDPRTGMADTQYF
TRBV29-1	many	-	TRBJ1-1	TGCAGCGTTGAAGATCCAGGAGAAGAAGCTTTCTTT	CSVEDPGEEAFF
TRBV6-4	-	-	TRBJ2-5	TGTGCCAGCAAACGGGAGAGGGGTGAGACCCAGTACTTC	CASKRERGETQYF
TRBV5-5	-	-	TRBJ2-7	TGTGCCAGCAGCTCAGGGGTCGTTGCAGGAGGGACCTACGAGCAGTACTTC	CASSSGVVAGGTYEQYF
TRBV7-3	-	-	TRBJ2-3	TGTGCCAGCAGCTTAAGCGGGGGCGCAGATACGCAGTATTTT	CASSLSGGADTQYF
TRBV5-4	-	-	TRBJ2-3	TGTGCCAGCAGCCCCGAGCCCTTGGGAATCTCTAGCACAGATACGCAGTATTTT	CASSPEPLGISSTDTQYF
TRBV7-8	few	-	TRBJ2-5	TGTGCCAGCAGCTCTACAGGGATAGGAGGAGAGACCCAGTACTTC	CASSSTGIGGETQYF
TRBV9	-	TRBD2	TRBJ2-1	TGTGCCAGCAGCGTAGGTGTTAGCGGGAGTACGGATGAGCAGTTCTTC	CASSVGVSGSTDEQFF
TRBV27	-	-	TRBJ2-3	TGTGCCAGCAGTTTATTCCCTCCCAGGACTAACCTGGATAGCACAGATACGCAGTATTTT	CASSLFPPRTNLDSTDTQYF
TRBV12-3/TRBV12-4	-	-	TRBJ1-2	TGTGCCAGCAGTTTATCTGCAGGGACTGACTATGGCTACACCTTC	CASSLSAGTDYGYTF
TRBV20-1	few	-	TRBJ2-1	TGCAGTGCCCCCCGGGGGGCTAATGTGGACGAGCAGTTCTTC	CSAPRGANVDEQFF
TRBV7-9	once	-	TRBJ2-5	TGTGCCAGCAGCTTAGGAATTCGTGTGGCCAAGGAGGAAGAGACCCAGTACTTC	CASSLGIRVAKEEETQYF
TRBV20-1	-	-	TRBJ2-3	TGCAGTGCTAGACAGGCGGGTGACGGCACAGATACGCAGTATTTT	CSARQAGDGTDTQYF
TRBV2	once	-	TRBJ2-7	TGTGCCAGCAGTGAAGAATTAGCCTCCTACGAGCAGTACTTC	CASSEELASYEQYF
TRBV28	-	TRBD1	TRBJ2-4	TGTGCCAGCAGCTCTCCCGGGACAGGGCTTGAGCAGTACTTC	CASSSPGTGLEQYF
TRBV12-3/TRBV12-4	-	-	TRBJ1-1	TGTGCCAGCAGTTTAGGTGGACCAGGGAACACTGAAGCTTTCTTT	CASSLGGPGNTEAFF
TRBV5-1	-	-	TRBJ1-1	TGCGCCAGCAGCTGGACAGAGGGAAACACTGAAGCTTTCTTT	CASSWTEGNTEAFF